This is a list of T cell receptor beta chains from one sample in a study of monozygotic twins with inflammatory bowel disease. Reanalyzing the 5' RACE reads, TCRdb keeps one entry per CDR3 protein, without DNA. The sample spans 400,000 to 500,000 distinct CDR3 sequences; the ten largest clones claim approximately 2.3%. Sequencing was carried out using blood. These receptors were collected from a human donor with ulcerative colitis or Crohn's disease, or a healthy co-twin of an affected twin (not recorded which). CDR3s include the opening cysteine and the closing phenylalanine or tryptophan.

>TRBV7-3|TRBJ2-7
CASSLIEGYEQYF
>TRBV7-2|TRBJ2-3
CASSAPLPLADTQYF
>TRBV30|TRBJ2-3
CAWSIKHTSTDTQYF
>TRBV6-1|TRBJ1-5
CASRLLTQPQHF
>TRBV6-7|TRBJ1-1
CASTSTRMTFF
>TRBV4-3|TRBJ1-6
CASSQGPETGNSPLHF
>TRBV18|TRBJ2-1
CASSPPRGEQFF
>TRBV5-4|TRBJ2-1
CASSSPPAGYNEQFF
>TRBV6-1|TRBJ1-1
CASRLNRGGGTEAFF
>TRBV5-1|TRBJ2-3
CASSFLAGGGDTQYF
>TRBV7-9|TRBJ2-7
CASSLMGTRVASVREYEQYF
>TRBV12-3/TRBV12-4|TRBJ1-5
CAGKLGQATQPQHF
>TRBV3-1|TRBJ1-3
CASSQVLGRSSGNTIYF
>TRBV27|TRBJ2-7
CASRAAGGPNEQYF
>TRBV20-1|TRBJ2-7
CSASKGQRGEQYF
>TRBV2|TRBJ1-1
CATRTETNTEAFF
>TRBV6-1|TRBJ2-1
CASGIAGVTAEQFF
>TRBV7-9|TRBJ2-7
CASSHGLATVHEQYF
>TRBV5-1|TRBJ2-5
CASSLGGHTPGETQYF
>TRBV3-1|TRBJ2-7
CASSPDAVLAYEQYF
>TRBV5-1|TRBJ2-5
CASSHGTVETQYF
>TRBV20-1|TRBJ2-7
CSASRGRDSRQYF
>TRBV5-1|TRBJ2-1
CASSLPSDNEQFF
>TRBV2|TRBJ1-6
CASNGGAINSPLHF
>TRBV19|TRBJ1-1
CASSRRTGQNTEAFF
>TRBV5-1|TRBJ2-3
CASSFYRADTQYF
>TRBV7-7|TRBJ2-7
CASSPNPGGYEQYF
>TRBV3-1|TRBJ2-2
CASSPFGNTGELFF
>TRBV5-4|TRBJ2-2
CASSPLSLGGTGELFF
>TRBV4-1|TRBJ2-7
CASSPLAGHSYEQYF
>TRBV18|TRBJ2-5
CASSRFHGETQYF
>TRBV6-2/TRBV6-3|TRBJ2-5
CASSTSGGVRETQYF
>TRBV27|TRBJ2-7
CASSKKRPLEVTPYEQYF
>TRBV5-1|TRBJ2-1
CASAETPGSLYEQFF
>TRBV18|TRBJ2-3
CASSPQPSGVVRDTQYF
>TRBV6-5|TRBJ1-1
CASSYSTGTEAFF
>TRBV5-1|TRBJ1-1
CASSLETLTSNTEAFF
>TRBV7-9|TRBJ2-5
CASSLREKGETQYF
>TRBV27|TRBJ1-1
CASSPGTGGRLAEAFF
>TRBV7-6|TRBJ2-3
CASNKRGDRGPDTQYF
>TRBV19|TRBJ2-3
CASSSRRTGGTDTQYF
>TRBV7-6|TRBJ2-7
CASSNTGTGLTGEQYF
>TRBV12-3/TRBV12-4|TRBJ2-1
CASTFSGRSYNEQFF
>TRBV9|TRBJ2-2
CASSVGPRTSGMGELFF
>TRBV5-1|TRBJ1-1
CASTRGTEAFF
>TRBV10-3|TRBJ2-3
CAIRDREKGPDTQYF
>TRBV7-8|TRBJ2-1
CASSLVPNEQFF